One TCR beta chain is described in this entry. TCRdb passed the 5' RACE reads through MiXCR, listing each CDR3 protein once. The top ten clones hold around 2.1% of a sample with tens of thousands of distinct CDR3 sequences, approximately 5.9% of them seen once. The record originates from a study of T cells after yellow fever vaccination. CDR1 and CDR2 (germline): SGHTA, FQGNSA. The CDR3 runs 16 residues. V shed 5 bases and J 1 base; nucleotides not matched to a gene: 9. This chain uses TRBV7-2 with TRBJ1-1, with 8 bases lining up with TRBD1. The sequences come from CD4+ T cells sorted from PBMCs, collected roughly 14 days after the first yellow fever vaccination. This clonotype was sampled from a man younger than 30 who received the YFV17D yellow fever vaccine. CDR3 sequence (DNA): TGTGCCAGCAGCCCCGACAGGGGTATAGGGAACACTGAAGCTTTCTTT. Encoded protein: CASSPDRGIGNTEAFF.